This is a list of T cell receptor beta chains from one sample in a study of T cell repertoires in cytomegalovirus infection. TCRdb used MiXCR to reprocess the reads, holding one entry per CDR3 protein. The sample lists 300,000 to 400,000 distinct CDR3 sequences; over 15% were seen once. Sequencing was performed on PBMCs. These receptors came from a human donor in good health (CMV status not recorded). Some clones in this sample may be carry-over from other donors' samples. Each CDR3 is given with its conserved first and last residue. Each record gives: clone size, J gene, D gene, CDR3 length, V gene, CDR3 protein, CDR3 DNA. The D gene is left open where the match is weak. Part of the rows lack a size; the others show once, few, many or a class for expanded clones.

many TRBJ2-7 - 12 TRBV7-2 CASSPNSYEQYF TGTGCCAGCAGCCCGAACTCCTACGAGCAGTACTTC
many TRBJ1-5 - 15 TRBV6-1 CASRGLTARDQPQHF TGTGCCAGCAGGGGGTTGACTGCTAGAGATCAGCCCCAGCATTTT
many TRBJ2-5 - 13 TRBV7-2 CASSFGGRETQYF TGTGCCAGCAGCTTCGGGGGGCGGGAGACCCAGTACTTC
- TRBJ2-7 TRBD1 14 TRBV6-1 CASSRDRFSYEQYF TGTGCCAGCAGCCGGGACAGATTCTCCTACGAGCAGTACTTC
- TRBJ2-3 - 17 TRBV18 CASSPTTRYPGPDTQYF TGTGCCAGCTCACCCACCACCAGGTACCCAGGGCCAGATACGCAGTATTTT
- TRBJ1-6 TRBD1 18 TRBV2 CASSDRTGVWSYNSPLHF TGTGCCAGCAGTGACAGGACAGGGGTGTGGTCCTATAATTCACCCCTCCACTTT
many TRBJ2-3 - 15 TRBV7-2 CASSLVVDSTDTQYF TGTGCCAGCAGCTTAGTTGTAGATAGCACAGATACGCAGTATTTT
many TRBJ1-4 TRBD1 15 TRBV7-9 CASSRPGTGDEKLFF TGTGCCAGCAGTCGTCCCGGGACAGGGGATGAAAAACTGTTTTTT
few TRBJ2-7 TRBD2 14 TRBV6-5 CASSYSGSGYEQYF TGTGCCAGCAGTTACAGCGGGAGTGGGTACGAGCAGTACTTC
- TRBJ1-2 - 11 TRBV7-9 CASSPRYGYTF TGTGCCAGCAGCCCGCGCTATGGCTACACCTTC
few TRBJ2-3 TRBD2 19 TRBV20-1 CSASPRGLAGGLYHSTQYF TGCAGTGCTAGTCCGAGGGGACTAGCGGGGGGCCTTTACCATTCAACGCAGTATTTT
many TRBJ2-1 - 13 TRBV11-1 CASSLALAGEQFF TGTGCCAGCAGCTTAGCCTTAGCTGGTGAGCAGTTCTTC
- TRBJ1-4 - 14 TRBV7-9 CASSEPGPNEKLIF TGTGCCAGCAGCGAGCCGGGACCTAATGAAAAACTGATTTTT
many TRBJ2-7 TRBD1 17 TRBV7-6 CASSSPPGTGFTYEQYF TGTGCCAGCAGCTCCCCCCCCGGGACAGGGTTTACCTACGAGCAGTACTTC
- TRBJ1-1 - 14 TRBV6-1 CASRRGRGYTEAFF TGTGCCAGCAGAAGGGGACGGGGGTACACTGAAGCTTTCTTT
few TRBJ2-1 TRBD2 15 TRBV18 CASSGLAGGNNEQFF TGTGCCAGCTCAGGTCTCGCGGGAGGGAACAATGAGCAGTTCTTC
few TRBJ2-2 - 13 TRBV19 CASSVLYTGELFF TGTGCCAGTAGTGTCTTGTACACCGGGGAGCTGTTTTTT
- TRBJ1-1 TRBD1 15 TRBV19 CASSIGGQANTEAFF TGTGCCAGTAGTATAGGGGGACAGGCGAACACTGAAGCTTTCTTT
many TRBJ2-3 TRBD2 17 TRBV7-2 CASSLRPPSGGTDTQYF TGTGCCAGCAGCTTACGTCCCCCTAGCGGGGGTACAGATACGCAGTATTTT
many TRBJ2-1 - 13 TRBV29-1 CSVNRGPGNEQFF TGCAGCGTTAACCGGGGCCCGGGGAATGAGCAGTTCTTC